Listed below are T cell receptor beta chains from one sample, sequenced in a study of tumor-infiltrating lymphocytes in oesophageal squamous cell carcinoma. TCRdb itself ran the PCR reads through MiXCR, one entry per CDR3 protein. The sample has some 15,000 distinct CDR3 sequences, less than 55% seen once. The sequenced sample consisted of blood. These receptors came from a female donor with esophageal squamous cell carcinoma. CDR3s leave out the opening cysteine and the closing phenylalanine or tryptophan.

>TRBJ2-7|TRBV6-1
ASTLKGSSYEQY
>TRBJ1-6|TRBV6-1
TSRVSGAGSYYEQY
>TRBJ2-7|TRBV7-9
ASSSLRWDEQY
>NA|TRBV7-9
ASSLALFRSYAQF
>TRBJ2-1|TRBV7-2
ASSYKREGRYEQF
>TRBJ2-3|TRBV12-3/TRBV12-4
ASSLGEISTDTQY
>TRBJ2-3|TRBV6-8
ASSYSSPRIAGGPDTQY
>TRBJ2-7|TRBV6-1
ASSPRTSRHEQY
>TRBJ2-5|TRBV11-2
ASSSPGQNYNEQY
>TRBJ1-2|TRBV7-9
ASSSDHYGYT
>NA|TRBV29-1
SVVDRGLYTGELF
>TRBJ2-5|TRBV6-6
ASSYSRVGETQY
>TRBJ2-7|TRBV10-3
AINNSKGHEQY
>NA|TRBV12-3/TRBV12-4
ASSQQRGQY
>TRBJ2-5|TRBV7-3
ASSLVAGLETQY
>TRBJ2-6|TRBV7-3
ASSNLGT
>NA|TRBV6-1
ASRLGGDEQY
>TRBJ1-1|TRBV9
ASSPRQGITEAF
>TRBJ2-4|TRBV7-9
ASSLIGGGFAKNIQY
>TRBJ2-7|TRBV12-3/TRBV12-4
ASSKRSYEQY
>TRBJ1-1|TRBV19
ASSAARGTEAF
>NA|TRBV7-2
ASSLSFLNIQY